The clone carrying this T cell receptor (beta chain) was detected ten times or more. What it binds is not known. TCR beta CDR3 regions were amplified from RNA. The HTBI set primed first-round TCR CDR3 RT-PCR. Each CDR3 protein is one row after TCRdb ran MiXCR on the multiplex PCR reads. The table has hundreds of thousands of distinct CDR3 sequences, roughly 15% seen once. With 4 bases removed from V and 2 bases from J, the gap between germline ends came to 9 bases. Per germline, CDR1 SEHNR and CDR2 FQNEAQ (reference sequence). The CDR3 length is 14 residues. This entry is derived from a study of T cells in Graves' hyperthyroidism and ophthalmopathy. Study outcomes and limitations: The authors' 13 V-J model separated ophthalmopathy from stable hyperthyroidism. Among clonotypes expanded in thyroid above 0.001, most were also found in blood.

This clonotype was sampled from a woman between 50 and 59 years old with Graves' ophthalmopathy. The chain couples TRBV7-9 to TRBJ2-1; weak D call: TRBD2 (6 bases). Material: blood. The CDR3 spells CASSSQRAYNEQFF. CDR3 bases: TGTGCCAGCAGCTCCCAGCGGGCCTACAATGAGCAGTTCTTC. Drawing the rest from reference TRBV7-9 and TRBJ2-1, the complete variable domain is DTGVSQNPRHKITKRGQNVTFRCDPISEHNRLYWYRQTLGQGPEFLTYFQNEAQLEKSRLLSDRFSAERPKGSFSTLEIQRTEQGDSAMYLCASSSQRAYNEQFFGPGTRLTVL.